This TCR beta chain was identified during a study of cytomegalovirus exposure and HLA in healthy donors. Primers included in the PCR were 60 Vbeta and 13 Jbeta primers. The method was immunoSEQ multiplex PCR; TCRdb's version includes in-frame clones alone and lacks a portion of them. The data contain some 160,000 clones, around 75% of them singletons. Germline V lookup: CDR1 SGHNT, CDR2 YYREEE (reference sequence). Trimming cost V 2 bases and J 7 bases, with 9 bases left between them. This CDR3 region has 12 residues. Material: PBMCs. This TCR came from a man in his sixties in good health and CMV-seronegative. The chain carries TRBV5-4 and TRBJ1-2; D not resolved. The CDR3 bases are TGTGCCAGCAGCTTCACAGCAGTTGGCTACACCTTC. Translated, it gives CASSFTAVGYTF.